A selection of T cell receptor beta chains follows, all from one sample in a study of blood T cell repertoires in COVID-19. Repertoires were generated with immunoSEQ multiplex PCR, while TCRdb's copy carries only in-frame clones and drops some. The sample lists 250,000 to 350,000 clones, about 89% seen once, with under 15% in the top ten. The sequenced material came from peripheral blood. The receptors originated from a woman aged 60-75 years with acute or convalescent COVID-19. CDR3s include the opening cysteine and the closing phenylalanine or tryptophan. A clone size is listed for some rows: how often the clone was seen (once, few, many), or a class if it is expanded.

CDR3 length	clone size	V gene	J gene	CDR3 protein
14	NA	TRBV24-1	TRBJ2-3	CATSVTGSTDTQYF
16	NA	TRBV5-6	TRBJ2-2	CASSLDRGGRTGELFF
15	NA	TRBV27	TRBJ1-4	CASSPRTGREEKLFF
18	NA	TRBV19	TRBJ1-6	CASSIDRTGSSYNSPLHF
15	many	TRBV5-4	TRBJ2-1	CASSSPPNGVNEQFF
18	NA	TRBV5-6	TRBJ2-3	CASSLGLAGGPVADTQYF
16	NA	TRBV11-2	TRBJ1-2	CASSSVGQGQIYGYTF
14	NA	TRBV19	TRBJ2-7	CASSSGAITSEQYF
14	NA	TRBV27	TRBJ2-1	CASSLLGVGNEQFF
18	NA	TRBV7-9	TRBJ2-5	CASSWGAGLGAPRETQYF
15	NA	TRBV5-1	TRBJ2-3	CASSRGTGGTDTQYF
14	NA	TRBV4-1	TRBJ1-1	CASTGGQGYTEAFF
13	NA	TRBV7-9	TRBJ2-7	CASGPGGIYEQYF
13	NA	TRBV12-3/TRBV12-4	TRBJ2-2	CASSLEDGGELFF
13	NA	TRBV28	TRBJ2-3	CASSLWGADTQYF
15	NA	TRBV9	TRBJ2-7	CASSPTRGSDHEQYF
14	NA	TRBV5-1	TRBJ1-2	CASSGNDRNYGYTF
14	NA	TRBV6-6	TRBJ2-7	CASSPGGMSYEQYF
16	NA	TRBV5-4	TRBJ1-3	CASSLGGRLSGNTIYF
14	NA	TRBV19	TRBJ1-6	CASLSPYYDSPLHF
12	NA	TRBV25-1	TRBJ1-1	CASSDRGTEAFF
13	NA	TRBV23-1	TRBJ2-2	CASGSDRTGELFF
12	NA	TRBV7-2	TRBJ2-7	CASSPPSIEQYF
16	NA	TRBV3-1/TRBV3-2	TRBJ1-5	CASSPHQGVGDQPQHF
16	NA	TRBV7-8	TRBJ2-7	CASSLFASGFSYEQYF
11	NA	TRBV20-1	TRBJ2-1	CSASRGNEQFF
16	NA	TRBV5-1	TRBJ2-7	CASSLEGTGSFYEQYF
16	NA	TRBV5-1	TRBJ2-7	CASSSGLAGGPHEQYF
18	NA	TRBV19	TRBJ1-1	CASTKSPGTFEGYTEAFF
13	NA	TRBV12-3/TRBV12-4	TRBJ2-7	CASSRTGGYEQYF
13	NA	TRBV29-1	TRBJ1-1	CSVEDWGAGGAFF
15	few	TRBV7-2	TRBJ2-1	CASSETSGRGNEQFF
14	NA	TRBV6-5	TRBJ2-5	CASSLGGGRETQYF
14	NA	TRBV19	TRBJ1-5	CASKTGVGNQPQHF
15	NA	TRBV6-5	TRBJ2-2	CASSPAGGNTGELFF
13	NA	TRBV12-3/TRBV12-4	TRBJ1-2	CASSLVSHYGYTF
15	NA	TRBV7-3	TRBJ1-1	CASSLTAGLNTEAFF
16	NA	TRBV2	TRBJ2-7	CASSPSLAGESYEQYF
15	NA	TRBV11-2	TRBJ2-3	CASSSLAVGTDTQYF
14	few	TRBV7-9	TRBJ1-5	CASSPGNSNQPQHF
12	NA	TRBV24-1	TRBJ2-3	CATSAGGVTQYF
14	NA	TRBV28	TRBJ1-2	CASSLTGKGYGYTF
16	few	TRBV7-6	TRBJ1-3	CASSLAATGGGNTIYF
16	NA	TRBV7-9	TRBJ2-3	CASSSLAGGYTDTQYF
14	NA	TRBV6-2/TRBV6-3	TRBJ2-1	CASSYDGDNNEQFF